The 8 T cell receptor beta chains below come from one sample, sequenced in a study of early T cells in non-severe SARS-CoV-2 infection. TCRdb called the 5' RACE reads again in MiXCR, with one record for every CDR3 protein. The table includes about 32,000 distinct CDR3 sequences, around 5.2% detected once. The material sequenced was whole blood. Receptors were obtained from an adult who was a healthcare worker with PCR-confirmed SARS-CoV-2 infection or an uninfected control (not recorded which).

The chain links TRBV7-2 to TRBJ2-3; D gene ambiguous. Trimming took off 0 bases at V and 4 bases at J, with 8 bases between the two ends. From germline, CDR1 is SGHTA and CDR2 FQGNSA. The CDR3 runs to 14 residues. DNA for the CDR3: TGTGCCAGCAGCTTAGCAGTATCCGCAGATACGCAGTATTTT. Its translation: CASSLAVSADTQYF.

The sample holds many counts of this clonotype. The chain employs TRBV28 and TRBJ2-6; 9 bases align to TRBD1. This CDR3 is 19 amino acids long. J lost 3 bases, V lost 5 bases, and 14 bases had no gene match. Looked up from germline, CDR1 is MDHEN and CDR2 is SYDVKM. The CDR3 reads CASSIGTGFTRRGANVLTF. The CDR3 nucleotides read TGTGCCAGCAGTATCGGGACAGGGTTTACAAGGCGTGGGGCCAACGTCCTGACTTTC.

This clonotype was detected ten times or more. This chain links TRBV28 with TRBJ1-4; 7 bases fit TRBD1. CDR1 and CDR2 from the germline V gene are MDHEN and SYDVKM. Trimming took 4 bases from V and 3 from J; bases not matched to a gene: 2. The CDR3 contains 14 residues. The CDR3 protein is CASSSGTANEKLFF. CDR3 DNA sequence: TGTGCCAGCAGTTCGGGGACAGCTAATGAAAAACTGTTTTTT.

This clonotype occurred many times. The rearrangement joins TRBV27 to TRBJ2-3; TRBD2 aligns across 10 bases. CDR3 length: 17 amino acids. Germline trimming cut 1 base from V and 1 base from J; bases unmatched to any gene: 5. Germline CDR1 is MNHEY and CDR2 is SMNVEV (reference sequence). This chain's CDR3 is CASSLYGAGGRTDTQYF. CDR3 DNA sequence: TGTGCCAGCAGTTTATATGGAGCGGGAGGGCGCACAGATACGCAGTATTTT.

This clonotype occurred many times. J is TRBJ1-3 and V is TRBV7-8; no clear D. V was cut by 6 bases and J by 0 bases, with 15 bases left in between. The CDR3 contains 16 residues. Per germline, CDR1 SGHVS and CDR2 FQNEAQ. Here the CDR3 DNA reads TGTGCCAGCAGACAAACCGGCGTCGGCTCTGGAAACACCATATATTTT. This gives the protein CASRQTGVGSGNTIYF.

This clonotype has at least ten counts. The J gene is TRBJ2-5, the V gene TRBV9, with D perhaps matching TRBD2 (5 bases). The ends were cut back, 0 bases at V and 5 bases at J, with 14 bases in the middle. The germline gives CDR1 SGDLS, CDR2 YYNGEE. The CDR3 extends over 15 amino acids. The CDR3 coding sequence is TGTGCCAGCAGCGTAGGAGGGAACCGGCTTGAGACCCAGTACTTC. Its translation is CASSVGGNRLETQYF. The variable domain in full, completed from reference TRBV9 and TRBJ2-5, reads DSGVTQTPKHLITATGQRVTLRCSPRSGDLSVYWYQQSLDQGLQFLIQYYNGEERAKGNILERFSAQQFPDLHSELNLSSLELGDSALYFCASSVGGNRLETQYFGPGTRLLVL.

This clonotype was recorded only once. V usage is TRBV20-1 and J usage is TRBJ2-3, with a possible D match to TRBD2 (6 bases). CDR1 DFQATT and CDR2 SNEGSKA come from the germline V gene (reference sequence). The CDR3 covers 15 residues. V dropped 4 bases and J dropped 0 bases, with 14 bases sitting between them. DNA of the CDR3: TGCAGTGCTACGTTACGGGACTCTAGCACAGATACGCAGTATTTT. Its protein product is CSATLRDSSTDTQYF.

This clonotype was counted many times. This chain connects TRBV20-1 to TRBJ1-5, with a possible D match to TRBD1 (5 bases). Between the trimmed V and J ends, which lost 6 bases and 5 bases, there was a span of 11 bases. Per the germline V gene, CDR1 is DFQATT and CDR2 is SNEGSKA (reference sequence). The CDR3 extends over 12 amino acids. CDR3 loop: CSAVSGHQPQHF. The CDR3 bases are TGCAGTGCGGTGTCAGGGCATCAGCCCCAGCATTTT.